This TCR beta chain appears in the sequencing data of a study of T-cell reconstitution after alpha-beta-depleted transplantation in children. The CDR3 covers 13 residues. Trimming took off 1 base at V and 4 bases at J, with 8 bases between the two ends. Germline CDR1 SGHRS, CDR2 YFSETQ. A TCRbeta library incorporating unique molecular identifiers was prepared. TCRdb reprocessed the PCR reads with MiXCR, giving one entry per CDR3 protein. The sample consists of some 10,000 distinct CDR3 sequences, roughly 14% of them appearing once. This clonotype showed up many times. What it recognizes is unknown. Findings and caveats of the study: Expanded graft clones numbering several hundred reportedly gave rise to alpha-beta T cells about two months after transplant. T-cell counts and diversity were attributed mostly to newly produced T cells one year after transplant.

Sequenced here: PBMCs, mostly from graft donor cells, sampled 60 days after TCRalphabeta/CD19-depleted stem cell transplant. This TCR was recovered from a male patient between 5 and 17 years old who had a stem cell transplant for acute lymphoblastic leukemia, so the T cells may come from the graft donor. V and J are TRBV5-1 and TRBJ1-2; D is uncertain. CDR3 protein: CASSLTPVYGYTF. The DNA of the CDR3 is TGCGCCAGCAGCTTGACACCTGTCTATGGCTACACCTTC.